A single sample is the source of the 25 T cell receptor beta chains below, sequenced in a study of OX40 agonist ivuxolimab in advanced cancers. Measured with immunoSEQ multiplex PCR; TCRdb has only the in-frame clones, and not every one. This table has more than 60,000 clones, about 90% appearing once. This specimen was CD4+ or CD8+ T cells sorted from blood, taken in a trial of the OX40 agonist ivuxolimab. These receptors originate from an adult with an advanced solid tumor such as melanoma, head and neck, liver or kidney cancer.

J is TRBJ2-5 and V is TRBV6-6; D remains ambiguous. Near its end, the DNA agrees better with TRBJ2-7, so the J call may be wrong. The CDR3 spans 14 residues. Germline values: CDR1 MNHNY, CDR2 SVGAGI (reference sequence). In DNA form, the CDR3 reads TGTGCCAGCAAGCTTGACGGAGTTGGAAGCGAGCAGTACTTC. This translates into CASKLDGVGSEQYF.

This chain connects TRBV9 to TRBJ1-5; D call uncertain. V was clipped by 7 bases and J by 12 bases, with 11 bases between them. CDR1 is SGDLS and CDR2 is YYNGEE in the germline V gene. The CDR3 contains 10 residues. Here the CDR3 DNA reads TGTGCCAGCCGTAGGACGGTCCAGCATTTT. Protein product: CASRRTVQHF.

The rearrangement links TRBV14 to TRBJ2-7, with 7 bases identical to TRBD1. The CDR3 covers 13 residues. The junction had 6 bases not matched to a gene; V was cut back by 1 base and J by 9 bases. Germline V gives CDR1 SGHDN, CDR2 FVKESK. The CDR3 here is CASSQGGTAPQYF. The CDR3 bases are TGTGCCAGCAGCCAAGGGGGGACAGCCCCGCAGTACTTC.

This rearrangement joins TRBV28 to TRBJ2-7; D call uncertain. Trimming took off 1 base at V and 7 bases at J, with 14 bases between the two ends. Germline CDR1 is MDHEN and CDR2 is SYDVKM. The CDR3 runs to 14 residues. CDR3 coding DNA: TGTGCCAGCAGTTTATTTCGACTGCTGGGAGAGCAGTACTTC. Translated: CASSLFRLLGEQYF.

In this sample, this clone turned up once. The V gene is TRBV7-3, the J gene TRBJ2-7; the D is unclear. Trimming stripped 0 bases from V and 5 bases from J, with 8 bases between. CDR3 length: 13 amino acids. CDR1 is SGHTA, CDR2 FQGTGA, per germline. CDR3 nucleotides: TGTGCCAGCAGCTTAACAGGACCGGACGAGCAGTACTTC. As protein: CASSLTGPDEQYF.

The CDR3 is CASSGWDSQETQYF. The CDR3 nucleotides read TGTGCCAGCAGTGGGTGGGACAGCCAAGAGACCCAGTACTTC. The chain uses TRBV6-6 and TRBJ2-5; 7 nucleotides align to TRBD1. Germline CDR1 reads MNHNY; CDR2 reads SVGAGI (reference sequence). Trimming cost V 5 bases and J 1 base; bases outside gene matches: 4. The CDR3 loop spans 14 amino acids.

The chain recombines TRBV9 with TRBJ1-6; D may be TRBD1 (5 bases). Per germline, CDR1 SGDLS and CDR2 YYNGEE. Between the trimmed V and J ends, which lost 4 bases and 6 bases, there was a span of 20 bases. This CDR3 has 17 amino acids. CDR3: CASSLAGRRDVNSPLHF. CDR3 coding DNA: TGTGCCAGCAGCCTAGCCGGTCGACGGGACGTTAATTCACCCCTCCACTTT.

V gene TRBV11-2 combines with J gene TRBJ1-2; no reliable D call. Trimming stripped 4 bases from V and 7 bases from J, with 25 bases between. Per the germline V gene, CDR1 is SGHAT and CDR2 is FQNNGV. CDR3 length equals 17 residues. The CDR3 reads CASSSQPGGPSLGGYTF. CDR3 in DNA: TGTGCCAGCAGCTCCCAACCCGGCGGACCCTCCCTGGGTGGCTACACCTTC.

The count of this clone is one. The V and J genes are TRBV7-9 and TRBJ1-5; D is possibly TRBD1 (6 bases). V was trimmed by 5 bases and J by 3 bases, leaving 11 bases between them. This CDR3 has 14 residues. Germline lookup yields CDR1 SEHNR and CDR2 FQNEAQ (reference sequence). CDR3 nucleotides: TGTGCCAGCAGCCAGTGGGGGCCCAATCAGCCCCAGCATTTT. This codes for CASSQWGPNQPQHF.

V and J are TRBV7-2 and TRBJ2-2; unclear D gene. The CDR3 loop spans 15 amino acids. The V and J ends lost 3 bases and 4 bases respectively, with 12 bases between them. From germline, CDR1 is SGHTA and CDR2 FQGNSA. CDR3: CASSFRPASTGELFF. The CDR3 DNA sequence: TGTGCCAGCAGCTTCAGGCCGGCGAGCACCGGGGAGCTGTTTTTT. Combining the CDR3 with reference TRBV7-2 and TRBJ2-2 gives the whole variable domain GAGVSQSPSNKVTEKGKDVELRCDPISGHTALYWYRQSLGQGLEFLIYFQGNSAPDKSGLPSDRFSAERTGGSVSTLTIQRTQQEDSAVYLCASSFRPASTGELFFGEGSRLTVL.

The V call is TRBV9, the J call TRBJ2-1, with 8 positions matching TRBD1. This CDR3 has 16 residues. Germline V gene lookup returns CDR1 SGDLS and CDR2 YYNGEE. The V segment lost 4 bases and the J segment 7 bases; nucleotides outside the gene matches: 13. The CDR3 is CASSSRSGGNVNEQFF. CDR3 in DNA: TGTGCCAGCAGCTCCAGGTCAGGGGGCAACGTGAATGAGCAGTTCTTC.

This rearrangement joins TRBV18 to TRBJ2-7, with 10 bases that match TRBD1. The CDR3 runs to 16 residues. Germline CDR1 is KGHSH and CDR2 is LQKENI. The junction had 5 bases not matched to a gene; V was cut back by 3 bases and J by 0 bases. Here the CDR3 reads CASSPPGTGASYEQYF. For the CDR3, the DNA is TGTGCCAGCTCACCGCCCGGGACAGGGGCCTCCTACGAGCAGTACTTC.

The rearrangement joins TRBV2 to TRBJ2-3; D call uncertain. Germline V gives CDR1 SNHLY, CDR2 FYNNEI. Trimming shortened V by 2 bases and J by 3 bases, and 9 bases separated the two germline ends. The CDR3 is 14 amino acids. CDR3 coding DNA: TGTGCCAGCAGTGAAAGCCCTACGACAGATACGCAGTATTTT. Amino acids: CASSESPTTDTQYF.

The chain uses TRBV28 and TRBJ2-7; 8 bases are a match to TRBD2. The V and J ends lost 2 bases and 0 bases, in that order; junction bases with no gene match: 9. This CDR3 contains 17 residues. In germline, CDR1 is MDHEN, CDR2 SYDVKM. CDR3 protein: CASSLPMGSGASYEQYF. In DNA form, the CDR3 reads TGTGCCAGCAGTTTACCCATGGGTAGCGGGGCCTCCTACGAGCAGTACTTC.

This clone was observed a single time. V and J are TRBV4-3 and TRBJ2-7, with 8 bases aligning to TRBD2. The V gene end was trimmed by 2 bases and the J gene end by 6 bases; junction bases not matched to a gene: 9. CDR1 is LGHNA and CDR2 is YSLEER in the germline V gene. The CDR3 spans 15 residues. For the CDR3, the DNA is TGCGCCAGCAGCCAAACCGGGACTAGAGTTCGCGAGCAGTACTTC. Protein: CASSQTGTRVREQYF.

The rearrangement links TRBV28 to TRBJ1-4; D is unclear. Trimming took off 5 bases at V and 6 bases at J, with 19 bases between the two ends. The germline V gene encodes CDR1 MDHEN and CDR2 SYDVKM. This CDR3 has 16 amino acids. CDR3 DNA sequence: TGTGCCAGCAGTCCCGAGGCAGCTCTTCGGGATGAAAAACTGTTTTTT. It specifies CASSPEAALRDEKLFF.

The chain links TRBV6-5 to TRBJ1-1; D not certain. V was clipped by 8 bases and J by 0 bases, with 10 bases between them. The germline CDR1 and CDR2 sequences are MNHEY and SVGAGI. This CDR3 has 13 residues. The CDR3, as DNA: TGTGCCAGCTATCGGGGAATGAACACTGAAGCTTTCTTT. Translating it yields CASYRGMNTEAFF.

The chain combines TRBV6-1 with TRBJ2-5; no definite D call. The V gene lost 0 bases and the J gene lost 2 bases, with 10 bases spanning the gap. The germline V gene encodes CDR1 MNHNS and CDR2 SASEGT. This CDR3 spans 15 amino acids. The CDR3 is CASSEAGRPQETQYF. The CDR3 DNA is TGTGCCAGCAGTGAAGCCGGACGGCCACAAGAGACCCAGTACTTC.

The chain couples TRBV28 to TRBJ1-3; D is unresolved. This CDR3 contains 15 residues. V shed 2 bases and J shed 2 bases, with 10 bases lying between them. In germline, CDR1 is MDHEN, CDR2 SYDVKM. This CDR3 is CASSLVGLTGNTIYF. DNA of the CDR3: TGTGCCAGCAGTTTAGTGGGTCTAACTGGAAACACCATATATTTT.

This chain's CDR3 is CASSARADTGELFF. Here the CDR3 DNA reads TGTGCCAGCAGCGCGAGGGCTGACACCGGGGAGCTGTTTTTT. V gene TRBV7-2 combines with J gene TRBJ2-2; TRBD2 might be the D (5 bases). The V gene lost 5 bases and the J gene lost 3 bases, with 10 bases spanning the gap. CDR3 length: 14 residues. The germline V gene has CDR1 SGHTA and CDR2 FQGNSA.

This clone appeared once. This rearrangement joins TRBV7-9 to TRBJ1-4; no firm D call. CDR3 size: 17 residues. The germline gives CDR1 SEHNR, CDR2 FQNEAQ (reference sequence). Trimming removed 3 bases from V and 0 bases from J, with 14 bases in between. CDR3 in DNA: TGTGCCAGCAGCTTGACCCGATCCAGTGCAACTAATGAAAAACTGTTTTTT. It codes for CASSLTRSSATNEKLFF.

The chain links TRBV2 to TRBJ2-5; a weak D match, TRBD2 (5 bases). The V and J ends lost 7 bases and 3 bases respectively, with 12 bases between them. Germline-derived CDR1 and CDR2 are SNHLY and FYNNEI. This CDR3 has 13 amino acids. For the CDR3, the DNA is TGTGCCAGCACCCCCGGGAACGAAGAGACCCAGTACTTC. This sequence encodes CASTPGNEETQYF.

The chain couples TRBV2 to TRBJ1-4, with 12 bases identical to TRBD1. J gave up 7 bases and V 3 bases, and 6 bases lay outside the gene matches. The CDR3 has 16 amino acids. CDR1 is SNHLY and CDR2 is FYNNEI in the germline V gene. The CDR3 region is CASSERGQGAGEKLFF. The CDR3 DNA sequence: TGTGCCAGCAGTGAGAGGGGACAGGGGGCAGGTGAAAAACTGTTTTTT.

The chain uses TRBV7-2 and TRBJ2-1; no definite D call. Trimming pared 5 bases from V and 5 bases from J, leaving 10 bases between. This CDR3 region has 13 residues. CDR1 and CDR2 (germline): SGHTA, FQGNSA. The CDR3 region is CASSRGRNNEQFF. CDR3 nucleotides: TGTGCCAGCAGCAGAGGACGCAACAATGAGCAGTTCTTC. The variable domain in full, completed from reference TRBV7-2 and TRBJ2-1, reads GAGVSQSPSNKVTEKGKDVELRCDPISGHTALYWYRQSLGQGLEFLIYFQGNSAPDKSGLPSDRFSAERTGGSVSTLTIQRTQQEDSAVYLCASSRGRNNEQFFGPGTRLTVL.

This chain connects TRBV9 to TRBJ2-3; D is tentatively TRBD1 or TRBD2 (6 bases each). CDR1 SGDLS and CDR2 YYNGEE come from the germline V gene. Trimming shortened V by 1 base and J by 1 base, and 10 bases separated the two germline ends. The CDR3 spans 15 residues. CDR3 loop: CASSVRGTGTDTQYF. The CDR3, as DNA: TGTGCCAGCAGCGTAAGGGGGACTGGCACAGATACGCAGTATTTT.